These 18 T cell receptor beta chains originate from one sample sequenced in a study of cytomegalovirus exposure and HLA in healthy donors. Generated by immunoSEQ multiplex PCR, the TCRdb table keeps only in-frame clones and is missing some. The sample lists about 95,000 clones; 85% were seen once. Sequenced sample: PBMCs. These receptor sequences come from a man aged 18-30 years in good health and CMV-seropositive.

The chain couples TRBV19 to TRBJ2-3; 9 bases fit TRBD2. CDR3 size: 15 residues. Trimming took 2 bases from V and 1 from J; bases not matched to a gene: 1. The germline V gene has CDR1 LNHDA and CDR2 SQIVND (reference sequence). For the CDR3, the DNA is TGTGCCAGTAGTATACTAGCGGGGCGCACAGATACGCAGTATTTT. This encodes CASSILAGRTDTQYF. Complete variable domain (other parts from reference TRBV19 and TRBJ2-3): DGGITQSPKYLFRKEGQNVTLSCEQNLNHDAMYWYRQDPGQGLRLIYYSQIVNDFQKGDIAEGYSVSREKKESFPLTVTSAQKNPTAFYLCASSILAGRTDTQYFGPGTRLTVL.

The chain is built from TRBV5-1 and TRBJ2-1; 10 bases map to TRBD2. After removal of 0 bases from V and 7 bases from J, the junction contained 7 bases not matched to a gene. The CDR3 is 16 residues long. CDR1 and CDR2 from the germline V gene are SGHRS and YFSETQ. The CDR3 loop reads CASSLEGTSVGNEQFF. The DNA of the CDR3 is TGCGCCAGCAGCTTGGAGGGGACTAGCGTCGGGAATGAGCAGTTCTTC.

The chain has TRBV29-1 and TRBJ1-3; D possibly corresponds to TRBD1 (5 bases). V shed 6 bases and J shed 7 bases, with 16 bases lying between them. Germline V gene lookup returns CDR1 SQVTM and CDR2 ANQGSEA. The CDR3 contains 13 residues. CDR3 nucleotides: TGCAGCGTAGGGGACTCCAGAGGGAACACCATATATTTT. Its translation is CSVGDSRGNTIYF. Full variable domain (remainder filled in from reference TRBV29-1 and TRBJ1-3): SAVISQKPSRDICQRGTSLTIQCQVDSQVTMMFWYRQQPGQSLTLIATANQGSEATYESGFVIDKFPISRPNLTFSTLTVSNMSPEDSSIYLCSVGDSRGNTIYFGEGSWLTVV.

This clone was observed once. J is TRBJ1-2 and V is TRBV5-1; D unresolved. The CDR3 contains 16 residues. With 1 base removed from V and 3 bases from J, the gap between germline ends came to 16 bases. The germline gives CDR1 SGHRS, CDR2 YFSETQ. DNA of the CDR3: TGCGCCAGCAGCTTGACGGGAACTGGCACCCACTATGGCTACACCTTC. The encoded protein is CASSLTGTGTHYGYTF.

The chain employs TRBV6-5 and TRBJ1-1, with D possibly TRBD1 on 5 matching bases. Germline CDR1 MNHEY, CDR2 SVGAGI. The CDR3 is 15 residues long. Trimming removed 5 bases at V and 1 base at J, with 14 bases between. The CDR3 DNA reads TGTGCCAGCAGTGCCCCAGGGTTGGGGAACACTGAAGCTTTCTTT. Translation gives CASSAPGLGNTEAFF.

The chain is built from TRBV11-3 and TRBJ2-7; 9 positions agree with TRBD1. CDR3 size: 17 residues. The J segment lost 3 bases and the V segment lost 1 base, leaving 10 bases of the junction unmatched. Looked up from germline, CDR1 is SGHNT and CDR2 is YENEEA. In nucleotides, the CDR3 is TGTGCCAGCAGCTTAGGTCGGACAGGGGACATGGACTACGAGCAGTACTTC. Translating it yields CASSLGRTGDMDYEQYF.

The chain carries TRBV6-6 and TRBJ2-3; 8 nucleotides align to TRBD2. The CDR3 has 16 amino acids. The germline V gene has CDR1 MNHNY and CDR2 SVGAGI (reference sequence). V shed 6 bases and J 3 bases; nucleotides not matched to a gene: 11. The CDR3 nucleotides read TGTGCCAGCAGCAAGAAAACGGGAGGGTATACAGATACGCAGTATTTT. Its translation is CASSKKTGGYTDTQYF.

The table lists this clone with a count of one. The chain joins TRBV2 to TRBJ2-1, with 15 bases matching TRBD2. Per germline, CDR1 SNHLY and CDR2 FYNNEI. Trimming removed 4 bases from V and 0 bases from J; junction bases left unmatched: 13. This CDR3 region has 21 residues. The DNA for the CDR3 is TGTGCCAGCAGTGCGGGTTTCGGGACTAGCGGGAGGAAGAGCTCCTACAATGAGCAGTTCTTC. It specifies CASSAGFGTSGRKSSYNEQFF.

The CDR3 DNA follows: TGTGCCAGCAACCCGGGGGCAGGGGGCTACGAGCAGTACTTC. Protein: CASNPGAGGYEQYF. This chain connects TRBV27 to TRBJ2-7; perhaps TRBD1 as D (7 bases). V lost 7 bases and J lost 3, with 16 bases in between. The germline gives CDR1 MNHEY, CDR2 SMNVEV (reference sequence). This CDR3 contains 14 residues.

This chain uses TRBV27 with TRBJ2-1; tentative D call: TRBD1 (6 bases). Per germline, CDR1 MNHEY and CDR2 SMNVEV (reference sequence). V was pared by 5 bases and J by 7 bases, with 21 bases between. The CDR3 runs to 16 residues. The CDR3 coding sequence is TGTGCCAGCAGTCCCCACCTTTCAGGGGCGAGGAATGAGCAGTTCTTC. It encodes CASSPHLSGARNEQFF.

The chain combines TRBV2 with TRBJ2-5, with 9 nucleotides matching TRBD1. The J segment lost 4 bases and the V segment lost 5 bases, leaving 11 bases of the junction unmatched. Looked up from germline, CDR1 is SNHLY and CDR2 is FYNNEI. The CDR3 has 16 residues. The CDR3 DNA reads TGTGCCAGCAGTCTACTCACCGGGACAGGGTTAGAGACCCAGTACTTC. Its translation: CASSLLTGTGLETQYF.

This chain connects TRBV30 to TRBJ2-1, with 7 bases matching TRBD1. CDR3 length: 15 amino acids. V gave up 0 bases and J gave up 0 bases; unmatched junction bases: 2. Looked up from germline, CDR1 is GTSNPN and CDR2 is SVGIG (reference sequence). DNA for the CDR3: TGTGCCTGGAGTGTCGGGACAGCCTCCTACAATGAGCAGTTCTTC. As protein: CAWSVGTASYNEQFF.

This chain connects TRBV7-9 to TRBJ1-1; D unclear. This CDR3 contains 12 residues. Per the germline V gene, CDR1 is SEHNR and CDR2 is FQNEAQ (reference sequence). The V and J ends lost 4 bases and 8 bases respectively, with 11 bases between them. Here the CDR3 DNA reads TGTGCCAGCAGCTCTGAGGGTGGAGAAGCTTTCTTT. Translated, it gives CASSSEGGEAFF.

The CDR3 region is CASSGGTANYGYTF. The CDR3 nucleotides are TGTGCCAGCTCAGGCGGGACAGCTAACTATGGCTACACCTTC. This chain uses TRBV18 with TRBJ1-2; 7 bases map to TRBD1. The CDR3 consists of 14 residues. Germline CDR1 reads KGHSH; CDR2 reads LQKENI. After removal of 5 bases from V and 0 bases from J, the junction contained 3 bases not matched to a gene.

The V and J genes are TRBV6-6 and TRBJ2-7; TRBD1 might be the D (5 bases). The germline V gene has CDR1 MNHNY and CDR2 SVGAGI (reference sequence). This CDR3 is 12 amino acids long. V was pared by 2 bases and J by 3 bases, with 5 bases between. Written as DNA, the CDR3 is TGTGCCAGCAGTTACGACAGCTACGAGCAGTACGTC. Translation gives CASSYDSYEQYV.

V usage is TRBV2 and J usage is TRBJ2-1, with a tentative D call TRBD1 (6 bases). V lost 7 bases and J lost 7, with 17 bases in between. The CDR3 is 14 amino acids. CDR1 SNHLY and CDR2 FYNNEI come from the germline V gene. CDR3 protein: CASTDRQEWNEQFF. In nucleotides, the CDR3 is TGTGCCAGCACCGATCGACAGGAGTGGAATGAGCAGTTCTTC.

The V call is TRBV9, the J call TRBJ1-2; unclear D gene. CDR1 SGDLS and CDR2 YYNGEE come from the germline V gene. CDR3 length: 13 amino acids. Trimming took off 3 bases at V and 0 bases at J, with 6 bases between the two ends. The CDR3 here is CASSDSPNYGYTF. In DNA, the CDR3 is TGTGCCAGCAGCGACAGTCCTAACTATGGCTACACCTTC.

This clone was detected only once. The chain carries TRBV5-1 and TRBJ2-3; no clear D. Looked up from germline, CDR1 is SGHRS and CDR2 is YFSETQ. The CDR3 totals 15 residues. V was trimmed by 0 bases and J by 9 bases, leaving 17 bases between them. The CDR3 spells CASSLDVGPEVTQYF. The CDR3, as DNA: TGCGCCAGCAGCTTGGATGTAGGCCCCGAGGTGACGCAGTATTTT.